This entry describes one T cell receptor beta chain. Its antigen is unidentified. The junction departs from the called germline gene at one end, perhaps through a read error. A multiplex PCR was run with 60 Vbeta primers and 13 Jbeta primers. Authors' data handling: Counted up in a later analysis, unique TCR beta chains came to roughly 80 million, with some 11 million shared. Clones were read by immunoSEQ multiplex PCR, and TCRdb kept only the in-frame ones, dropping some. That table supplies the V and J calls and clone size; D and trimming were determined from the DNA. The table lists about 110,000 clones, about four fifths of them singletons. This record comes from a study of cytomegalovirus exposure and HLA in healthy donors. Across the study: The Caucasian-associated ancestry cluster held 65% to 85% of 300 to 450 genotyped donors. Study-wide findings and caveats: Available immune exposure information covered CMV serostatus only.

This CDR3 region has 13 residues. Germline CDR1 reads MNHNY; CDR2 reads SVGAGI (reference sequence). The sequenced sample consisted of PBMCs. This chain uses TRBV6-6 with TRBJ1-6; a weak D match, TRBD1 (6 bases). The TCR was taken from a woman aged 18-35 years in good health and CMV-seropositive. The CDR3 here is CASSTTGISPLLF. CDR3 sequence (DNA): TGTGCCAGCAGTACAACAGGGATCTCACCCCTCCTCTTT.